This T cell receptor (beta chain) was observed in a study of blood T cells in healthy people across ages. Sample-barcoded 5' priming and a J-beta primer mix drove a second PCR of about 6 to 11 cycles. Each CDR3 protein is one row after TCRdb ran MiXCR on the 5' RACE reads. Of some 750,000 distinct CDR3 sequences in the sample, about 20% are singletons; the top ten hold 22%. Whole-study findings and limits: Expanded clonotype changes were possibly confounded by unknown donor CMV status.

This clonotype was counted only a few times. The antigen is unknown. Sequenced sample: blood. This TCR was recovered from a man in his sixties or seventies in good health.

Here the CDR3 reads CASSQRFAQLQETQYF. Here the CDR3 DNA reads TGTGCCAGCAGCCAACGGTTCGCACAGCTCCAAGAGACCCAGTACTTC. V is TRBV14 and J is TRBJ2-5; no clear D gene. In germline, CDR1 is SGHDN, CDR2 FVKESK. This CDR3 is built from 16 residues. Trimming removed 2 bases at V and 1 base at J, with 14 bases between. Supplemented by reference TRBV14 and TRBJ2-5, the full variable domain reads EAGVTQFPSHSVIEKGQTVTLRCDPISGHDNLYWYRRVMGKEIKFLLHFVKESKQDESGMPNNRFLAERTGGTYSTLKVQPAELEDSGVYFCASSQRFAQLQETQYFGPGTRLLVL.